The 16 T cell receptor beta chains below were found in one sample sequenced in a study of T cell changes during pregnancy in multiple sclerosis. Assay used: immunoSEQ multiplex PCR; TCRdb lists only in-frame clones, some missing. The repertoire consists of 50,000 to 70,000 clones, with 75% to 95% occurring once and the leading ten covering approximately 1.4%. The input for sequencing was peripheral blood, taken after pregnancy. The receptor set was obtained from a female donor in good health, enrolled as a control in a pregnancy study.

The DNA of the CDR3 is TGTGCCAGCTCACCACGAGAGGGCTCGGGGAACACTGAAGCTTTCTTT. Residues: CASSPREGSGNTEAFF. The chain has TRBV18 and TRBJ1-1; D gene ambiguous. Trimming stripped 1 base from V and 1 base from J, with 13 bases between. The germline V gene has CDR1 KGHSH and CDR2 LQKENI. There are 16 residues in the CDR3.

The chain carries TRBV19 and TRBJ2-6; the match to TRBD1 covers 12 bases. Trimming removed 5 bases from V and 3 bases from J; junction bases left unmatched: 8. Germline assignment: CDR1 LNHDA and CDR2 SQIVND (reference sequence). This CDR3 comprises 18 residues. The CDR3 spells CASSVRDRGLIGANVLTF. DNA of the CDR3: TGTGCCAGTAGTGTCCGGGACAGGGGGCTTATTGGGGCCAACGTCCTGACTTTC.

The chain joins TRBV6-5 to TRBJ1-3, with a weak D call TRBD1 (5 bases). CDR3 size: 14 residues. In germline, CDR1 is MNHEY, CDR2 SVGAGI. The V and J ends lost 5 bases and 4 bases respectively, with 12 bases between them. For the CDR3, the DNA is TGTGCCAGCAGTCGCTCGGGGGGAGGAAACACCATATATTTT. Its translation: CASSRSGGGNTIYF.

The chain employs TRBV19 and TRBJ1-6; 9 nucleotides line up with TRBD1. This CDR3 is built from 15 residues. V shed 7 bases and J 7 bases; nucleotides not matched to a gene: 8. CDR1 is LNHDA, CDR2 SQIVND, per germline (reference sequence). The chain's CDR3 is CASTQTGGKNSPLHF. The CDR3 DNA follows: TGTGCCAGTACCCAGACAGGGGGAAAGAATTCACCCCTCCACTTT. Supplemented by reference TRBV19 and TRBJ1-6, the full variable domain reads DGGITQSPKYLFRKEGQNVTLSCEQNLNHDAMYWYRQDPGQGLRLIYYSQIVNDFQKGDIAEGYSVSREKKESFPLTVTSAQKNPTAFYLCASTQTGGKNSPLHFGNGTRLTVT.

CDR3 region: CASGARNTGELFF. DNA for the CDR3: TGCGCCAGCGGGGCGAGGAACACCGGGGAGCTGTTTTTT. V is TRBV10-2 and J is TRBJ2-2; TRBD1 might be the D (5 bases). The germline CDR1 and CDR2 sequences are WSHSY and SAAADI. The CDR3 contains 13 residues. Trimming took 8 bases from V and 1 from J, leaving 8 bases between them.

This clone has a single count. CDR3 residues: CASSQDLVEGTYSNQPQHF. CDR3 nucleotides: TGCGCCAGCAGCCAAGATCTCGTGGAGGGCACGTATAGCAATCAGCCCCAGCATTTT. This rearrangement joins TRBV4-3 to TRBJ1-5; D unclear. In germline, CDR1 is LGHNA, CDR2 YSLEER. The CDR3 consists of 19 residues. V lost 0 bases and J 0 bases, leaving 18 bases between the germline ends.

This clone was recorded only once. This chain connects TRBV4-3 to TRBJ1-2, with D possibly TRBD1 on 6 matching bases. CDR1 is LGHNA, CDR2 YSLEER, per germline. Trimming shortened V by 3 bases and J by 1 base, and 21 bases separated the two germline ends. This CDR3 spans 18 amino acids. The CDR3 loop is CASSQRFNVGTNNYGYTF. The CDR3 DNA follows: TGCGCCAGCAGCCAGAGGTTCAATGTAGGGACAAATAACTATGGCTACACCTTC.

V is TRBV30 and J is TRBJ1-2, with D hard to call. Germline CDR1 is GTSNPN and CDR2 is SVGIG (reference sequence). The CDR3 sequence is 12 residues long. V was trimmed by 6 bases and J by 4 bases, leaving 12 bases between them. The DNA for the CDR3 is TGTGCCTGCCTTGAGGGAACCTATGGCTACACCTTC. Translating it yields CACLEGTYGYTF.

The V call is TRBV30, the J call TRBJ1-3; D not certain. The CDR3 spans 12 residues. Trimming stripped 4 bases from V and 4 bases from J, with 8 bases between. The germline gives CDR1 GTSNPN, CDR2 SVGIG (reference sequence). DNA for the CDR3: TGTGCCTGGAAAGCGACGGGAAACACCATATATTTT. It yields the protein CAWKATGNTIYF.

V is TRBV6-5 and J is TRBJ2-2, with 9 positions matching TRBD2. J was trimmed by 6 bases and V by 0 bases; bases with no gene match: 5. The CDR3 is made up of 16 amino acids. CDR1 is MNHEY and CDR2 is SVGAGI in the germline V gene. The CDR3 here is CASSYSRTSEAGELFF. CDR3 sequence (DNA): TGTGCCAGCAGTTACTCGAGGACTAGCGAAGCCGGGGAGCTGTTTTTT.

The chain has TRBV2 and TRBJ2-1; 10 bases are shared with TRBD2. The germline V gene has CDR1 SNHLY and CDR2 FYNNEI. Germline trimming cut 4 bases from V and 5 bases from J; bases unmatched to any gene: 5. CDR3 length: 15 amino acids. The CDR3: CASSVLAGAHNEQFF. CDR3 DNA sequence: TGTGCCAGCAGTGTCCTAGCGGGGGCGCACAATGAGCAGTTCTTC.

The CDR3 protein is CASSWGQGDTGELFF. CDR3 nucleotide sequence: TGTGCCAGCAGCTGGGGACAGGGGGACACCGGGGAGCTGTTTTTT. V gene TRBV9 combines with J gene TRBJ2-2, with 11 bases lining up with TRBD1. The V segment lost 4 bases and the J segment 3 bases; nucleotides outside the gene matches: 2. Looked up from germline, CDR1 is SGDLS and CDR2 is YYNGEE. The CDR3 is made up of 15 amino acids.

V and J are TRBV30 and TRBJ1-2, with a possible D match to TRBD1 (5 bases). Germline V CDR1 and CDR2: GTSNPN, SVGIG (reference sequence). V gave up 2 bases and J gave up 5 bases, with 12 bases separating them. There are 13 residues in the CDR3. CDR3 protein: CAWSRGGPYGYTF. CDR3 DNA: TGTGCCTGGAGTCGGGGGGGACCGTATGGCTACACCTTC. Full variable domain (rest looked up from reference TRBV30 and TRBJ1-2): SQTIHQWPATLVQPVGSPLSLECTVEGTSNPNLYWYRQAAGRGLQLLFYSVGIGQISSEVPQNLSASRPQDRQFILSSKKLLLSDSGFYLCAWSRGGPYGYTFGSGTRLTVV.

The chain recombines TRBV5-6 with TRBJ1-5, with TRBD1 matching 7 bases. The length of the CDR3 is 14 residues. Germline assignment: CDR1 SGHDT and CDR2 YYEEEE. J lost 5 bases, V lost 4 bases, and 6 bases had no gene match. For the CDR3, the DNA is TGTGCCAGCAGCAATATCCAGGGGGATCAGCCCCAGCATTTT. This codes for CASSNIQGDQPQHF.

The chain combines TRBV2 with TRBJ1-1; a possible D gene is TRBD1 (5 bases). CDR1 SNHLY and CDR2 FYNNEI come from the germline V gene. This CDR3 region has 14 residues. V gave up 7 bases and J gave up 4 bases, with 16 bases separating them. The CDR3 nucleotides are TGTGCCAGCACCGAAGGTGCAGGGCGCACTGAAGCTTTCTTT. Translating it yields CASTEGAGRTEAFF.

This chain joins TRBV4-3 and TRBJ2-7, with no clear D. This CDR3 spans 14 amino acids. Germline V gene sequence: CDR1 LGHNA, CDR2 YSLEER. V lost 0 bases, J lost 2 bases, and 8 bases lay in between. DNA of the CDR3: TGCGCCAGCAGCCAAGATCCGAGCACCTACGAGCAGTACTTC. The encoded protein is CASSQDPSTYEQYF.